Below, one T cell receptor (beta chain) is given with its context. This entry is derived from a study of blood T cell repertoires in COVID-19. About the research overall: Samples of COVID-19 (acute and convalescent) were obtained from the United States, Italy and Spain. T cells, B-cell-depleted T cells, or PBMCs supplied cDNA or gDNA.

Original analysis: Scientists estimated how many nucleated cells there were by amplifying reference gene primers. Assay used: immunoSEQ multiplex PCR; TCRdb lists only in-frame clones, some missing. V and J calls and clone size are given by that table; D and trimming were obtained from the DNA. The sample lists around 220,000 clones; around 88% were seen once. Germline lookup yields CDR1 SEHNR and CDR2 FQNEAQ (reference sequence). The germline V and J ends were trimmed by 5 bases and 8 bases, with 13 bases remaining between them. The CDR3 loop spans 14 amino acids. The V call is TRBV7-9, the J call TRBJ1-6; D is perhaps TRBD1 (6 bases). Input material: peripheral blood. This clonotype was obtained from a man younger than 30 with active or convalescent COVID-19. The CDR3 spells CASSPQGADSPLHF. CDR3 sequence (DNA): TGTGCCAGCAGCCCACAGGGTGCGGATTCACCCCTCCACTTT.